This TCR beta chain was captured by sequencing in a study of radiotherapy plus CTLA-4 blockade in lung cancer. Libraries were prepared by immunoSEQ multiplex PCR; TCRdb keeps only in-frame clonotypes and omits some of them. The sample comprises approximately 80,000 clones, around 76% of which are singletons, and roughly 20% rests with the top ten. Germline V gives CDR1 SQVTM, CDR2 ANQGSEA. There are 13 residues in the CDR3. The V gene end was trimmed by 6 bases and the J gene end by 2 bases; junction bases not matched to a gene: 3. V gene TRBV29-1 combines with J gene TRBJ2-1; 8 positions agree with TRBD1. Sequenced here: peripheral blood, sampled from a patient treated with radiotherapy plus ipilimumab. The receptor was derived from a human donor with non-small cell lung cancer whose response to radiotherapy plus ipilimumab could not be evaluated. Some clones in this sample may be carry-over from other donors' samples. CDR3 nucleotide sequence: TGCAGCGTAGGACAGGGAACCTACAATGAGCAGTTCTTC. This codes for CSVGQGTYNEQFF.